Listed here are 7 T cell receptor beta chains from one sample, sequenced in a study of T cells expressing NK-cell markers. TCRdb reprocessed the 5' RACE reads and keeps a single row for each CDR3 protein, giving no DNA. The sample includes 200,000 to 300,000 distinct CDR3 sequences. Input material: blood T cells: a sorted CD56 or NKG2C T cell subset, CD4+ or CD8+ T cells, or bulk PBMC T cells (not recorded which). These receptors all come from a man aged 18 to 30 in good health.

The chain recombines TRBV20-1 with TRBJ1-6; the TRBD1 assignment by TCRdb is unverifiable without DNA. This CDR3 spans 14 amino acids. The germline CDR1 and CDR2 sequences are DFQATT and SNEGSKA (reference sequence). The CDR3 is CSAPTGSGSSPLHF.

The V and J genes are TRBV29-1 and TRBJ2-2; the D call from TCRdb, TRBD2, cannot be confirmed without DNA. CDR1 and CDR2 (germline): SQVTM, ANQGSEA. The CDR3 is 15 residues long. CDR3 protein: CSVGGTSSNTGELFF.

CDR3 region: CSARDLFGTPRDYEQYF. This chain links TRBV20-1 with TRBJ2-7; absent DNA, TCRdb's TRBD1 call cannot be checked. CDR3 length: 17 residues. Per germline, CDR1 DFQATT and CDR2 SNEGSKA (reference sequence).

The CDR3 sequence: CATSGAGGPGETQYF. The chain links TRBV24-1 to TRBJ2-5; TCRdb lists TRBD2, though no DNA is available to test this call. The CDR3 length is 15 residues. Germline CDR1 is KGHDR and CDR2 is SFDVKD.

The chain links TRBV11-2 to TRBJ2-1; the TRBD2 assignment by TCRdb is unverifiable without DNA. The CDR3 has 14 residues. CDR1 SGHAT and CDR2 FQNNGV come from the germline V gene. The CDR3 spells CASRGLAGAHEQFF.

CDR3 sequence: CASSLSWLVGNEQFF. The chain recombines TRBV27 with TRBJ2-1. CDR1 is MNHEY and CDR2 is SMNVEV in the germline V gene (reference sequence). This CDR3 is 15 amino acids long.

The V gene is TRBV6-5, the J gene TRBJ2-1; the TCRdb D gene call, TRBD1, has no DNA to confirm it. In germline, CDR1 is MNHEY, CDR2 SVGAGI. The CDR3 loop spans 12 amino acids. Here the CDR3 reads CASRGAYNEQFF.